Shown below are 30 T cell receptor beta chains from a single sample sequenced in a study of blood T cell repertoires in COVID-19. Measured with immunoSEQ multiplex PCR; TCRdb has only the in-frame clones, and not every one. The top ten hold roughly 15% of the sample, which has roughly 57,000 clones, 90% seen once. Sequenced material: peripheral blood. These receptors came from a man older than 75 with acute or convalescent COVID-19.

The chain combines TRBV3-1 (or the pseudogene TRBV3-2) with TRBJ2-5, with a weak D call TRBD2 (5 bases). Germline CDR1 and CDR2: LGHDT and YNNKEL (reference sequence). This CDR3 has 12 amino acids. With 4 bases removed from V and 5 bases from J, the gap between germline ends came to 8 bases. The CDR3 nucleotides read TGTGCCAGCAGCCCGGGGTACGAGACCCAGTACTTC. Its translation: CASSPGYETQYF.

The CDR3 sequence: CASSRGSTEAFF. Here the CDR3 DNA reads TGCGCCAGCAGCAGAGGATCCACTGAAGCTTTCTTT. This chain joins TRBV5-1 and TRBJ1-1, with D hard to call. The germline V gene encodes CDR1 SGHRS and CDR2 YFSETQ. This CDR3 spans 12 amino acids. V dropped 4 bases and J dropped 4 bases, with 8 bases sitting between them. The full variable domain, its missing parts supplied by reference TRBV5-1 and TRBJ1-1, is KAGVTQTPRYLIKTRGQQVTLSCSPISGHRSVSWYQQTPGQGLQFLFEYFSETQRNKGNFPGRFSGRQFSNSRSEMNVSTLELGDSALYLCASSRGSTEAFFGQGTRLTVV.

The chain combines TRBV6-1 with TRBJ1-5, with D perhaps TRBD1 (6 bases). The germline V gene has CDR1 MNHNS and CDR2 SASEGT. V was trimmed by 0 bases and J by 5 bases, leaving 14 bases between them. This CDR3 comprises 16 residues. Here the CDR3 DNA reads TGTGCCAGCAGTGAAGCCACGACAGGCTTCCATCAGCCCCAGCATTTT. This encodes CASSEATTGFHQPQHF.

The V call is TRBV19, the J call TRBJ1-5, with 9 bases identical to TRBD1. CDR1 and CDR2 from the germline V gene are LNHDA and SQIVND (reference sequence). Trimming removed 7 bases from V and 3 bases from J; junction bases left unmatched: 13. There are 17 residues in the CDR3. CDR3 protein: CASIGLSRTGANQPQHF. The CDR3 bases are TGTGCCAGTATAGGACTCTCCCGGACAGGGGCCAATCAGCCCCAGCATTTT.

The chain joins TRBV19 to TRBJ2-2; tentative D call: TRBD1 (5 bases). This CDR3 contains 14 residues. Per germline, CDR1 LNHDA and CDR2 SQIVND (reference sequence). The V end lost 1 base, the J end lost 4 bases, and 7 bases lay between the germline ends. The CDR3 sequence: CASSIGTSTGELFF. Here the CDR3 DNA reads TGTGCCAGTAGTATAGGGACAAGCACCGGGGAGCTGTTTTTT.

This clone appeared a single time. The chain carries TRBV5-1 and TRBJ1-3; D not certain. CDR1 is SGHRS, CDR2 YFSETQ, per germline. The CDR3 contains 11 residues. V shed 8 bases and J shed 4 bases, with 7 bases lying between them. As DNA, the CDR3 is TGCGCCAGGGGCGGGGGAAACACCATATATTTT. Translated, it gives CARGGGNTIYF.

This clone was found a few times. The chain uses TRBV19 and TRBJ2-7, with 10 bases aligning to TRBD1. The CDR3 spans 15 residues. Trimming removed 5 bases from V and 2 bases from J; junction bases left unmatched: 6. Germline lookup yields CDR1 LNHDA and CDR2 SQIVND (reference sequence). CDR3 loop: CASSLAGTGAYEQYF. The CDR3 DNA reads as TGTGCCAGTAGTCTTGCCGGGACAGGGGCCTACGAGCAGTACTTC.

The count of this clone is one. The junction differs from germline at one of its ends, possibly a read error. The chain couples TRBV25-1 to TRBJ1-2; no firm D call. The CDR3 loop spans 13 amino acids. CDR1 is MGHDK and CDR2 is SYGVNS in the germline V gene. For the CDR3, the DNA is TGTGCCAGCAGTGAATCTTTTGGTGGCCAGGCCGACTTC. This codes for CASSESFGGQADF.

This clone has just one count. The V gene is TRBV3-1 (or the pseudogene TRBV3-2), the J gene TRBJ2-1; TRBD1 matches at 7 bases. The CDR3 spans 15 residues. Germline CDR1 is LGHDT and CDR2 is YNNKEL (reference sequence). V lost 5 bases to trimming and J lost 6 bases; unmatched junction nucleotides: 10. CDR3 sequence (DNA): TGTGCCAGCAGCTACAGGGGAAAAGGGAGCAATGAGCAGTTCTTC. Protein sequence: CASSYRGKGSNEQFF.

V usage is TRBV5-4 and J usage is TRBJ1-1; D gene ambiguous. The CDR3 sequence is 16 residues long. V shed 4 bases and J shed 0 bases, with 16 bases lying between them. CDR1 is SGHNT and CDR2 is YYREEE in the germline V gene (reference sequence). In DNA, the CDR3 is TGTGCCAGCAGCCCGGGTGGTGGGTTGATGAACACTGAAGCTTTCTTT. Its translation is CASSPGGGLMNTEAFF.

The chain joins TRBV6-5 to TRBJ1-2; tentatively, D is TRBD1 (5 bases). The CDR3 consists of 15 residues. Germline lookup yields CDR1 MNHEY and CDR2 SVGAGI. V lost 3 bases, J lost 4 bases, and 15 bases lay in between. In DNA form, the CDR3 reads TGTGCCAGCAGTTATTCCGACAGCTCTGTCTATGGCTACACCTTC. It encodes CASSYSDSSVYGYTF.

The gene calls are TRBV2 and TRBJ1-6; D is unclear. The germline CDR1 and CDR2 sequences are SNHLY and FYNNEI. V was clipped by 5 bases and J by 7 bases, with 15 bases between them. The CDR3 length is 15 residues. CDR3 DNA sequence: TGTGCCAGCAGTCGGGATCCTACGGGGAATTCACCCCTCCACTTT. This gives the protein CASSRDPTGNSPLHF.

The genes are TRBV19 and TRBJ2-1, with 10 bases lining up with TRBD2. The CDR3 consists of 14 residues. The germline gives CDR1 LNHDA, CDR2 SQIVND (reference sequence). V was pared by 4 bases and J by 8 bases, with 5 bases of the junction left unmatched. CDR3 sequence (DNA): TGTGCCAGTAGTAGGAGCGGGGGGGCCGATGAGCAGTTCTTC. Encoded protein: CASSRSGGADEQFF.

The genes are TRBV5-8 and TRBJ1-5; 7 bases match TRBD1. The CDR3 is 15 amino acids. Unmatched junction bases numbered 5, after V lost 4 bases and J lost 1 base. The germline gives CDR1 SGHTS, CDR2 YDEGEE. The CDR3 loop reads CASSPTGVSNQPQHF. The DNA of the CDR3 is TGTGCCAGCAGCCCAACAGGGGTGAGCAATCAGCCCCAGCATTTT.

The chain links TRBV29-1 to TRBJ2-7; D is unresolved. Germline V gene lookup returns CDR1 SQVTM and CDR2 ANQGSEA. The CDR3 is 11 residues long. Trimming took 7 bases from V and 2 from J, leaving 9 bases between them. This chain's CDR3 is CSARVAYEQYF. CDR3 nucleotides: TGCAGCGCCCGAGTAGCCTACGAGCAGTACTTC.

The chain employs TRBV12-3 or TRBV12-4 and TRBJ2-7; D is perhaps TRBD1 (5 bases). CDR3 length: 13 amino acids. Trimming removed 2 bases at V and 3 bases at J, with 8 bases between. The CDR3 sequence: CASSLSGNYEQYF. The CDR3 DNA is TGTGCCAGCAGTTTATCAGGGAACTACGAGCAGTACTTC.

The V call is TRBV7-2, the J call TRBJ2-1; 12 bases align to TRBD2. Trimming at V came to 5 bases and at J to 6 bases, leaving 5 bases not matched to a gene. The germline CDR1 and CDR2 sequences are SGHTA and FQGNSA. The CDR3 loop spans 15 amino acids. CDR3 nucleotides: TGTGCCAGCAGCCTGGGACTAGCGGGCGGCAATGAGCAGTTCTTC. The encoded protein is CASSLGLAGGNEQFF. Full variable domain (outside the CDR3, taken from reference TRBV7-2 and TRBJ2-1): GAGVSQSPSNKVTEKGKDVELRCDPISGHTALYWYRQSLGQGLEFLIYFQGNSAPDKSGLPSDRFSAERTGGSVSTLTIQRTQQEDSAVYLCASSLGLAGGNEQFFGPGTRLTVL.

This rearrangement joins TRBV5-1 to TRBJ2-1; possible D gene TRBD2, 6 bases. This CDR3 spans 15 amino acids. The germline CDR1 and CDR2 sequences are SGHRS and YFSETQ. The V and J ends lost 4 bases and 12 bases respectively, with 23 bases between them. CDR3 region: CASSASGTWNERQFF. The CDR3 bases are TGCGCCAGCAGCGCCTCCGGGACTTGGAATGAGAGGCAGTTCTTC.

This rearrangement joins TRBV30 to TRBJ2-7; D is perhaps TRBD2 (6 bases). V lost 1 base and J 0 bases, leaving 13 bases between the germline ends. The germline V gene encodes CDR1 GTSNPN and CDR2 SVGIG (reference sequence). This CDR3 spans 15 amino acids. The CDR3 DNA follows: TGTGCCTGGAGTGGGGGGGACCGGAGCTCCTACGAGCAGTACTTC. It codes for CAWSGGDRSSYEQYF.

V usage is TRBV2 and J usage is TRBJ1-2, with TRBD1 matching over 9 bases. V lost 9 bases and J lost 2; bases outside the gene matches: 4. The CDR3 consists of 13 residues. The germline gives CDR1 SNHLY, CDR2 FYNNEI. CDR3: CARTGQGNYGYTF. In nucleotides, the CDR3 is TGTGCCAGGACTGGACAGGGGAACTATGGCTACACCTTC.

The rearrangement uses TRBV7-2 and TRBJ1-2, with 8 positions matching TRBD1. The V gene end was trimmed by 6 bases and the J gene end by 4 bases; junction bases not matched to a gene: 10. The CDR3 contains 15 residues. Germline V CDR1 and CDR2: SGHTA, FQGNSA. CDR3 bases: TGTGCCAGCAGTCAAAGACAGGGGACTCCCTATGGCTACACCTTC. Protein sequence: CASSQRQGTPYGYTF.

CDR3 in DNA: TGTGCCAGCAGCCAGGCTAGCGGGGGACCGAGAGAGACCCAGTACTTC. Protein product: CASSQASGGPRETQYF. The J gene is TRBJ2-5, the V gene TRBV3-1 (or the pseudogene TRBV3-2), with 10 bases matching TRBD2. CDR3 length: 16 amino acids. V dropped 3 bases and J dropped 4; count of bases not matched to a gene: 8. Germline V CDR1 and CDR2: LGHDT, YNNKEL (reference sequence).

The chain has TRBV6-5 and TRBJ2-6, with unresolved D. The CDR3 has 15 residues. Per germline, CDR1 MNHEY and CDR2 SVGAGI. Trimming pared 7 bases from V and 0 bases from J, leaving 10 bases between. CDR3 amino acids: CASTLVSSGANVLTF. The CDR3 nucleotides are TGTGCCAGCACCTTAGTTAGCTCTGGGGCCAACGTCCTGACTTTC.

The chain uses TRBV5-1 and TRBJ1-3, with 7 bases matching TRBD1. CDR1 is SGHRS and CDR2 is YFSETQ in the germline V gene. The CDR3 extends over 14 amino acids. After removal of 7 bases from V and 7 bases from J, the junction contained 11 bases not matched to a gene. DNA for the CDR3: TGCGCCAGCGCCCCCTCGAGAGGGGGCAACACCATATATTTT. Translating gives CASAPSRGGNTIYF.

The J gene is TRBJ2-1, the V gene TRBV7-3; 7 bases align to TRBD2. CDR1 SGHTA and CDR2 FQGTGA come from the germline V gene. CDR3 size: 15 residues. The V segment lost 2 bases and the J segment 8 bases; nucleotides outside the gene matches: 9. CDR3 amino acids: CASSLSPGGGYEQFF. The CDR3 DNA reads as TGTGCCAGCAGCTTATCCCCGGGGGGAGGCTATGAGCAGTTCTTC. Together with reference TRBV7-3 and TRBJ2-1, the CDR3 gives the full variable domain: GAGVSQTPSNKVTEKGKYVELRCDPISGHTALYWYRQSLGQGPEFLIYFQGTGAADDSGLPNDRFFAVRPEGSVSTLKIQRTERGDSAVYLCASSLSPGGGYEQFFGPGTRLTVL.

This chain connects TRBV18 to TRBJ2-1; the D gene is possibly TRBD1 (6 bases). The CDR3 loop spans 17 amino acids. The V end was cut by 1 base, the J end by 1 base, with 14 bases between. Germline values: CDR1 KGHSH, CDR2 LQKENI. The CDR3 loop is CASSPRQATLSYNEQFF. Written as DNA, the CDR3 is TGTGCCAGCTCACCACGACAGGCGACCTTATCCTACAATGAGCAGTTCTTC.

The chain links TRBV18 to TRBJ1-4; D perhaps matches TRBD1 (6 bases). CDR1 and CDR2 from the germline V gene are KGHSH and LQKENI. The V and J ends lost 5 bases and 5 bases respectively, with 15 bases between them. The CDR3 covers 15 residues. The CDR3 DNA follows: TGTGCCAGCTCAAAAACTACAGGGCCCAATGAAAAACTGTTTTTT. It codes for CASSKTTGPNEKLFF.

This clone was found once. This chain links TRBV28 with TRBJ2-1; possible D gene TRBD1, 5 bases. Germline values: CDR1 MDHEN, CDR2 SYDVKM. The CDR3 extends over 15 amino acids. Trimming cost V 3 bases and J 9 bases, with 18 bases left between them. The CDR3 region has the DNA TGTGCCAGCAGTTTGGCGGCAGGGTTGCGAAGTGAGCAGTTCTTC. Protein product: CASSLAAGLRSEQFF.

The chain uses TRBV29-1 and TRBJ2-7; possible D gene TRBD2, 6 bases. Germline lookup yields CDR1 SQVTM and CDR2 ANQGSEA. Trimming removed 8 bases at V and 5 bases at J, with 22 bases between. The CDR3 contains 14 residues. The CDR3 bases are TGCAGCTCCCAGAGCGGAGGGTTGGGGGACGAGCAGTACTTC. It encodes CSSQSGGLGDEQYF.

This rearrangement joins TRBV28 to TRBJ1-2, with D possibly TRBD1 on 5 matching bases. V was pared by 2 bases and J by 8 bases, with 12 bases between. Germline CDR1 reads MDHEN; CDR2 reads SYDVKM. The CDR3 runs 13 residues. CDR3 amino acids: CASSLGQGRGYTF. The CDR3 DNA is TGTGCCAGCAGTTTAGGGCAGGGAAGAGGCTACACCTTC.